A selection of T cell receptor beta chains follows, all from one sample in a study of T cell changes during pregnancy in multiple sclerosis. Produced via immunoSEQ multiplex PCR; TCRdb's table is partial and in-frame only. The repertoire includes more than 55,000 clones, about 92% of them detected once, and 0.7% to 1% sits in the top ten. The input for sequencing was peripheral blood, taken in the first trimester of pregnancy. These receptors were obtained from a female donor with multiple sclerosis, enrolled in a pregnancy study. The CDR3 runs from the conserved cysteine through the conserved F or W. Where a row states a size, it is once, few, many or the class of an expanded clone; other rows omit it.

TRBJ2-6 | NA | TRBV27 | CASSFRSGANVLTF
TRBJ2-1 | NA | TRBV19 | CASSSPGGSYNEQFF
TRBJ2-5 | NA | TRBV18 | CASSPRGRRETQYF
TRBJ1-1 | NA | TRBV7-2 | CASSLAQGTGEAFF
TRBJ2-7 | NA | TRBV4-3 | CASSQETSGGYEQYF
TRBJ1-3 | NA | TRBV9 | CASSVGLSGNTIYF
TRBJ1-2 | NA | TRBV27 | CASSPQTGDGYTF
TRBJ1-1 | NA | TRBV6-5 | CASGPPSTEAFF
TRBJ1-1 | NA | TRBV5-6 | CASSLPGTGNTEAFF
TRBJ2-6 | NA | TRBV7-3 | CASSLMLMSGANVLTF
TRBJ2-3 | NA | TRBV5-1 | CASSSGGRDTQYF
TRBJ2-1 | NA | TRBV7-2 | CASRRGINNEQFF
TRBJ2-1 | once | TRBV27 | CASSLTSGGRWSYNEQFF
TRBJ1-3 | NA | TRBV19 | CASSTTGSSGNTIYF
TRBJ2-5 | NA | TRBV7-2 | CASRRTGKETQYF
TRBJ2-7 | once | TRBV5-1 | CASSFSVTGPPYEQYF
TRBJ1-6 | few | TRBV28 | CASSSYRANSPLHF
TRBJ1-5 | NA | TRBV18 | CASSPGTGSNQPQHF
TRBJ2-3 | NA | TRBV18 | CASSRGQGNTDTQYF
TRBJ2-3 | once | TRBV9 | CASSIGGARDTQYF
TRBJ2-1 | few | TRBV7-2 | CASSLWGLAGGDSYNEQFF
TRBJ1-5 | NA | TRBV2 | CASSESGYSNQPQHF
TRBJ1-1 | NA | TRBV5-8 | CASSLADRDWAEAFF
TRBJ1-1 | NA | TRBV5-4 | CASTRQGLNTEAFF
TRBJ2-5 | NA | TRBV5-4 | CATSTGGAETQYF
TRBJ2-3 | NA | TRBV7-2 | CASSPQGTDTQYF
TRBJ1-5 | NA | TRBV7-9 | CASSFAGGGNQPQHF
TRBJ2-5 | NA | TRBV6-6 | CASRGGAPGETQYF
TRBJ1-1 | NA | TRBV5-4 | CASRGQLNTEAFF
TRBJ1-1 | NA | TRBV4-2 | CASSSYRVRNTEAFF
TRBJ2-6 | NA | TRBV29-1 | CSAGGAGGANVLTF
TRBJ2-7 | NA | TRBV7-2 | CASSLDRLFYEQYF
TRBJ2-7 | NA | TRBV30 | CAWSQSDEQYF
TRBJ2-2 | NA | TRBV4-3 | CASSLQGQPNTGELFF
TRBJ2-3 | NA | TRBV9 | CASSPRTSGTTDTQYF
TRBJ1-1 | NA | TRBV9 | CASSVLGQGAFSEAFF